One and the same sample provided the 18 T cell receptor beta chains below, sequenced in a study of radiotherapy plus CTLA-4 blockade in lung cancer. The protocol was immunoSEQ multiplex PCR, while the TCRdb copy is restricted to in-frame clones and leaves out a portion. The sample consists of some 78,000 clones, approximately 86% of them appearing once. The sequencing here drew on peripheral blood, taken from a patient treated with radiotherapy plus ipilimumab. Receptors originate from a human donor with non-small cell lung cancer who had a partial response to radiotherapy plus ipilimumab.

The genes are TRBV30 and TRBJ1-1, with D unclear. V was clipped by 3 bases and J by 4 bases, with 12 bases between them. The CDR3 consists of 13 residues. CDR1 GTSNPN and CDR2 SVGIG come from the germline V gene (reference sequence). The CDR3 loop reads CAWRGTAGTEAFF. For the CDR3, the DNA is TGTGCCTGGAGGGGTACGGCGGGCACTGAAGCTTTCTTT.

The CDR3 DNA follows: TGCGCCAGCAGCTTGGATGATAGCCTGTATGGCTACACCTTC. As protein: CASSLDDSLYGYTF. J is TRBJ1-2 and V is TRBV5-1, with no clear D. V lost 0 bases to trimming and J lost 5 bases, with 11 bases between them. Germline V gene sequence: CDR1 SGHRS, CDR2 YFSETQ. The CDR3 loop spans 14 amino acids.

The chain uses TRBV30 and TRBJ1-4, with D possibly matching TRBD1 (5 bases). The germline V gene has CDR1 GTSNPN and CDR2 SVGIG (reference sequence). With 8 bases removed from V and 5 bases from J, the gap between germline ends came to 24 bases. This CDR3 is 16 amino acids long. The CDR3 loop reads CAPVKGSFRRNEKLFF. For the CDR3, the DNA is TGTGCCCCCGTAAAGGGGTCCTTCAGGAGAAATGAAAAACTGTTTTTT.

V and J are TRBV19 and TRBJ2-3, with a possible D match to TRBD2 (6 bases). The V and J ends lost 6 bases and 0 bases respectively, with 13 bases between them. The CDR3 totals 15 residues. CDR1 LNHDA and CDR2 SQIVND come from the germline V gene (reference sequence). CDR3 DNA sequence: TGTGCCAGTAGCCGACTTGCGGGGAGCACAGATACGCAGTATTTT. Protein product: CASSRLAGSTDTQYF.

The chain is built from TRBV28 and TRBJ2-7; D gene unclear. CDR1 is MDHEN, CDR2 SYDVKM, per germline. Trimming pared 3 bases from V and 2 bases from J, leaving 17 bases between. The CDR3 is made up of 16 amino acids. The CDR3 spells CASSFHHKLKTYEQYF. Written as DNA, the CDR3 is TGTGCCAGCAGTTTTCACCATAAACTGAAAACCTACGAGCAGTACTTC.

This chain uses TRBV11-3 with TRBJ1-1; D is perhaps TRBD1 (5 bases). The CDR3 sequence is 17 residues long. V lost 1 base and J lost 2, with 17 bases in between. Germline CDR1 and CDR2: SGHNT and YENEEA. The CDR3 loop is CASSLAVGTGGNTEAFF. In DNA, the CDR3 is TGTGCCAGCAGCTTAGCGGTGGGGACTGGGGGAAACACTGAAGCTTTCTTT.

This sequence joins TRBV19 and TRBJ1-3; perhaps TRBD1 as D (6 bases). Germline CDR1 and CDR2: LNHDA and SQIVND (reference sequence). This CDR3 comprises 17 residues. The V end lost 3 bases, the J end lost 2 bases, and 17 bases lay between the germline ends. The CDR3 sequence is CASSIGGQGPPGNTIYF. The CDR3 DNA sequence: TGTGCCAGTAGTATTGGGGGCCAGGGGCCCCCTGGAAACACCATATATTTT.

This chain links TRBV5-5 with TRBJ1-1, with TRBD1 matching over 8 bases. Germline CDR1 SGHKS, CDR2 YYEKEE (reference sequence). The V gene end was trimmed by 0 bases and the J gene end by 6 bases; junction bases not matched to a gene: 4. CDR3 size: 14 residues. In DNA, the CDR3 is TGTGCCAGCAGCTTGGAGGACAGGGTGTCTGAAGCTTTCTTT. Its translation: CASSLEDRVSEAFF. Full variable domain (missing parts from reference TRBV5-5 and TRBJ1-1): DAGVTQSPTHLIKTRGQQVTLRCSPISGHKSVSWYQQVLGQGPQFIFQYYEKEERGRGNFPDRFSARQFPNYSSELNVNALLLGDSALYLCASSLEDRVSEAFFGQGTRLTVV.

This clone has just one count. The J gene is TRBJ1-3, the V gene TRBV9; D may be TRBD1 (6 bases). V shed 4 bases and J shed 2 bases, with 10 bases lying between them. The V gene's germline CDR1 is SGDLS and CDR2 YYNGEE. This CDR3 has 14 amino acids. DNA for the CDR3: TGTGCCAGCAGCTGGGGGCTGGCTGGAAACACCATATATTTT. Translating gives CASSWGLAGNTIYF.

V is TRBV7-8 and J is TRBJ2-7, with D perhaps TRBD1 (6 bases). The CDR3 runs to 17 residues. Between the trimmed V and J ends, which lost 4 bases and 4 bases, there was a span of 23 bases. Germline V gives CDR1 SGHVS, CDR2 FQNEAQ. The CDR3 loop is CASSSRRAGQMGYEQYV. The CDR3 DNA reads as TGTGCCAGCAGCTCGAGAAGGGCCGGACAGATGGGATACGAGCAGTACGTC.

Details on this clone: One end of the junction varies from germline; a read error may be responsible. The CDR3 region has the DNA TGTGCTAGCAGCTTAAATCCAGGGGGCGGGGAGACCCAGTACTTC. Amino acids: CASSLNPGGGETQYF. V is TRBV7-7 and J is TRBJ2-5, with 8 bases lining up with TRBD1. The CDR3 is made up of 15 amino acids. Germline V CDR1 and CDR2: SSHAT, FNYEAQ (reference sequence).

The V call is TRBV7-3, the J call TRBJ2-1, with D possibly TRBD1 on 6 matching bases. This CDR3 is 16 amino acids long. Germline-derived CDR1 and CDR2 are SGHTA and FQGTGA. The V end lost 5 bases, the J end lost 7 bases, and 21 bases lay between the germline ends. The CDR3 loop reads CASSPFPGHQGNEQFF. In nucleotides, the CDR3 is TGTGCCAGCAGCCCCTTTCCGGGACACCAGGGGAATGAGCAGTTCTTC.

V is TRBV6-5 and J is TRBJ2-7, with TRBD2 identical over 10 bases. The CDR3 loop spans 13 amino acids. Per germline, CDR1 MNHEY and CDR2 SVGAGI. Germline trimming cut 4 bases from V and 3 bases from J; bases unmatched to any gene: 0. CDR3: CASSLAGGYEQYF. CDR3 in DNA: TGTGCCAGCAGTTTAGCGGGAGGCTACGAGCAGTACTTC.

The rearrangement joins TRBV28 to TRBJ2-3; 11 bases are shared with TRBD2. This CDR3 is 16 amino acids long. Losses at the gene ends were 6 bases for V and 6 bases for J; bases not matched to a gene: 11. Germline CDR1 is MDHEN and CDR2 is SYDVKM. Written as DNA, the CDR3 is TGTGCCAGCAGGTTGGGACTAGCGGCCGGGTGGGATACGCAGTATTTT. Its protein product is CASRLGLAAGWDTQYF.

This rearrangement joins TRBV28 to TRBJ2-7, with TRBD2 as a possible D gene (5 bases). The CDR3 loop spans 12 amino acids. Germline CDR1 MDHEN, CDR2 SYDVKM. Trimming stripped 5 bases from V and 3 bases from J, with 8 bases between. CDR3 DNA: TGTGCCAGCAGTAGAGGGTTCTACGAGCAGTACTTC. Its translation is CASSRGFYEQYF.

V gene TRBV19 combines with J gene TRBJ1-5, with 7 bases identical to TRBD1. With V trimmed by 5 bases and J by 4 bases, 2 bases remained unmatched. The length of the CDR3 is 13 residues. Germline values: CDR1 LNHDA, CDR2 SQIVND (reference sequence). CDR3: CASSLDRNQPQHF. DNA of the CDR3: TGTGCCAGTAGTCTGGACAGGAATCAGCCCCAGCATTTT.

V is TRBV23-1 and J is TRBJ2-3; TRBD1 might be the D (6 bases). TRBV23-1 is designated an ORF whose function remains uncertain. V gave up 2 bases and J gave up 0 bases, with 12 bases separating them. There are 16 residues in the CDR3. This chain's CDR3 is CASSQTGPPSTDTQYF. In DNA, the CDR3 is TGCGCCAGCAGTCAAACAGGGCCGCCCAGCACAGATACGCAGTATTTT.

The gene calls are TRBV7-9 and TRBJ2-1, with 9 bases that match TRBD2. The CDR3 extends over 16 amino acids. Germline CDR1 is SEHNR and CDR2 is FQNEAQ (reference sequence). The V gene end was trimmed by 0 bases and the J gene end by 5 bases; junction bases not matched to a gene: 5. The CDR3 DNA reads TGTGCCAGCAGCTTAGCTGCGGGAGGGCCCCACAATGAGCAGTTCTTC. The encoded protein is CASSLAAGGPHNEQFF.